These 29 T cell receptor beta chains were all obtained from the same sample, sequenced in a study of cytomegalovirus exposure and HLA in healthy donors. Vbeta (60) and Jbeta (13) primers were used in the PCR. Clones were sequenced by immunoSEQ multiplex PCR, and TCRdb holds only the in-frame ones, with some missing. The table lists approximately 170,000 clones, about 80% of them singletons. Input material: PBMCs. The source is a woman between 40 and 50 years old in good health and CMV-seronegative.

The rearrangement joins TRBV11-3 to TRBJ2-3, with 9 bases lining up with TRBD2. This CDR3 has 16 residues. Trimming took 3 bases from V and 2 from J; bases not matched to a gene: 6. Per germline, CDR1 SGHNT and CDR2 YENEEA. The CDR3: CASSLGTSWDTDTQYF. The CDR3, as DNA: TGTGCCAGCAGCTTGGGGACTAGCTGGGACACAGATACGCAGTATTTT.

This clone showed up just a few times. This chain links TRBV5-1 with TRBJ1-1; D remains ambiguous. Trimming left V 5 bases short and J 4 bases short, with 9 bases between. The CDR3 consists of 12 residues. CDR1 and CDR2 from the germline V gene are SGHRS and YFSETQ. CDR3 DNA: TGCGCCAGCAGAACGGAGGGCACTGAAGCTTTCTTT. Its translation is CASRTEGTEAFF.

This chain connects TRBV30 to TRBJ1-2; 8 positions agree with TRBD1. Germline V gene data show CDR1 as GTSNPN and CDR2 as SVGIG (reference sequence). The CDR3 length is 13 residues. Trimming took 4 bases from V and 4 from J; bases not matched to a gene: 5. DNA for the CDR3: TGTGCCTGGACCGACGACAGGGGCTATGGCTACACCTTC. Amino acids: CAWTDDRGYGYTF.

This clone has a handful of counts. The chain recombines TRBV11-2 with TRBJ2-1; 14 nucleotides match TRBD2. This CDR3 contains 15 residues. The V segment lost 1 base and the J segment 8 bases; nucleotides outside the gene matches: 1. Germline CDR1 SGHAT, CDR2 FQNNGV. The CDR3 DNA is TGTGCCAGCAGCTTAGTGGGACTAGCGGGAGATGAGCAGTTCTTC. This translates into CASSLVGLAGDEQFF.

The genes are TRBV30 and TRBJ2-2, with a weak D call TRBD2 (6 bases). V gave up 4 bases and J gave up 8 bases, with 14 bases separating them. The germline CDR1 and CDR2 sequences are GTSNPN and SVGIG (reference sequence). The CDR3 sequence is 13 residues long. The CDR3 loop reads CAWTGSLGGELFF. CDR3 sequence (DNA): TGTGCCTGGACCGGGAGCTTGGGGGGGGAGCTGTTTTTT.

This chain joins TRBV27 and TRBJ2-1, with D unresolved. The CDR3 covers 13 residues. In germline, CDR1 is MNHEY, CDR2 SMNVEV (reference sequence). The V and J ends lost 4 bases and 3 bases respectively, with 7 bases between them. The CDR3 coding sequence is TGTGCCAGCAGTTGGCAGATCTACAATGAGCAGTTCTTC. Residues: CASSWQIYNEQFF.

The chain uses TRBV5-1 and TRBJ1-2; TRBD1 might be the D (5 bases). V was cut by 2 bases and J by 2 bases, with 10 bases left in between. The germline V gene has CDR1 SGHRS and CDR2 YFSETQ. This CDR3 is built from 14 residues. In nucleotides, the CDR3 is TGCGCCAGCAGCTTACAGGAGTGGAACTATGGCTACACCTTC. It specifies CASSLQEWNYGYTF.

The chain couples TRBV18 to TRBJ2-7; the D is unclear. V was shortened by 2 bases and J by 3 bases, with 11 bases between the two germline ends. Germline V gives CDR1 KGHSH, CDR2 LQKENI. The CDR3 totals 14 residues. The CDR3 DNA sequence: TGTGCCAGCTCACCAGCCGGGTTATTCTACGAGCAGTACTTC. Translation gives CASSPAGLFYEQYF. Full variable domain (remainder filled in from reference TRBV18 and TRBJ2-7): NAGVMQNPRHLVRRRGQEARLRCSPMKGHSHVYWYRQLPEEGLKFMVYLQKENIIDESGMPKERFSAEFPKEGPSILRIQQVVRGDSAAYFCASSPAGLFYEQYFGPGTRLTVT.

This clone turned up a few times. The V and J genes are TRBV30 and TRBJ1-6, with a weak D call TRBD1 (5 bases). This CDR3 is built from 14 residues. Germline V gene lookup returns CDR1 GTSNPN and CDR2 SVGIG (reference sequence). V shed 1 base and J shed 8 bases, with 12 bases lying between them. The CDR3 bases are TGTGCCTGGAGTGGGCAGGGCGGTTATTCACCCCTCCACTTT. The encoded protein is CAWSGQGGYSPLHF.

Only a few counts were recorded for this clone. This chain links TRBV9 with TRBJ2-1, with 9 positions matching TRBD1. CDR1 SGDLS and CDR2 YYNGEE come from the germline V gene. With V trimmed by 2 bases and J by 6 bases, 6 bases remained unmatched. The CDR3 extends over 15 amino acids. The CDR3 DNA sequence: TGTGCCAGCAGCGTTGGGACAGGGTGGGGCAATGAGCAGTTCTTC. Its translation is CASSVGTGWGNEQFF.

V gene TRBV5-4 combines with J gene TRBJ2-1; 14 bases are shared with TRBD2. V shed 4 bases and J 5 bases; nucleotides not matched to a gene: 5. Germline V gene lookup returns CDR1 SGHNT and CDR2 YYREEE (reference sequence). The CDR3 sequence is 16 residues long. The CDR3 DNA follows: TGTGCCAGCAGCCCCGGACTAGCGGGAGGACACAATGAGCAGTTCTTC. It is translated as CASSPGLAGGHNEQFF.

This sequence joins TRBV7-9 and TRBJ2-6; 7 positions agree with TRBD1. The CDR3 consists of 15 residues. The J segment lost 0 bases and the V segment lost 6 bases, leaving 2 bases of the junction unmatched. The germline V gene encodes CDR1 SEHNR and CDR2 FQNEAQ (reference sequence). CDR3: CASSYRGSGANVLTF. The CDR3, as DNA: TGTGCCAGCAGTTACAGGGGCTCTGGGGCCAACGTCCTGACTTTC.

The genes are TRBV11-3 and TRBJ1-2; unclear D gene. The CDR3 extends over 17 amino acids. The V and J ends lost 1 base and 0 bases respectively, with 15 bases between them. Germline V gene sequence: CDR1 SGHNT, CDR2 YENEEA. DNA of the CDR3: TGTGCCAGCAGCTTAGTTGGCGGAGGGTGGGCTAACTATGGCTACACCTTC. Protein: CASSLVGGGWANYGYTF.

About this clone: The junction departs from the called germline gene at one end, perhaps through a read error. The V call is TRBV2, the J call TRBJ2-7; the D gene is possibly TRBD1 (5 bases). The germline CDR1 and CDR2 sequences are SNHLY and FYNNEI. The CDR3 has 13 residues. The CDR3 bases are TGTGTCAGCAAGCGAGACAGTCCCTACGAGCAGTACTTC. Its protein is CVSKRDSPYEQYF.

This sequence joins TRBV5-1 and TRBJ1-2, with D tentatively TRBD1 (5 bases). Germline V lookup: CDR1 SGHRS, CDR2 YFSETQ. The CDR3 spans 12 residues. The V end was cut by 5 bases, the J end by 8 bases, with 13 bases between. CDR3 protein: CASRIATEGYTF. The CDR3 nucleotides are TGCGCCAGCAGGATTGCGACAGAGGGCTACACCTTC.

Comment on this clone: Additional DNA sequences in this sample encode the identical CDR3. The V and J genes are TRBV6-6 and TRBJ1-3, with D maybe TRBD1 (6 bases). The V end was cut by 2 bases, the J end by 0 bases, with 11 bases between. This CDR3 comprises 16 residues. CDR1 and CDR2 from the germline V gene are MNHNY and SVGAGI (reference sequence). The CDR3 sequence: CASSYRDTSSGNTIYF. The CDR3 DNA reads TGTGCCAGCAGTTACAGGGACACGAGCTCTGGAAACACCATATATTTT.

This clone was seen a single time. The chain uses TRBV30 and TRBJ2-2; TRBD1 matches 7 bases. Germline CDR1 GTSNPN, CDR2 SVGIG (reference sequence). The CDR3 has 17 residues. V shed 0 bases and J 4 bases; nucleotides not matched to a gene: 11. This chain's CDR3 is CAWSVGQTTSFTGELFF. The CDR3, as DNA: TGTGCCTGGAGTGTGGGACAGACCACCTCTTTCACCGGGGAGCTGTTTTTT.

Written as DNA, the CDR3 is TGTGCCAGCAGTCCCCACAGGGGGCTCGACACTGAAGCTTTCTTT. This encodes CASSPHRGLDTEAFF. The rearrangement uses TRBV6-6 and TRBJ1-1; 9 nucleotides line up with TRBD1. The germline V gene encodes CDR1 MNHNY and CDR2 SVGAGI (reference sequence). Losses at the gene ends were 5 bases for V and 3 bases for J; bases not matched to a gene: 7. The length of the CDR3 is 15 residues.

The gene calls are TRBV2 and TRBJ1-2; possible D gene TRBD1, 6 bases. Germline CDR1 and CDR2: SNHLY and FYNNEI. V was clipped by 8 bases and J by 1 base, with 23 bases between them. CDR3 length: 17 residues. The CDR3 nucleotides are TGTGCCAGCTCCCCTCTACAGATTCTACAGGGTAACTATGGCTACACCTTC. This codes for CASSPLQILQGNYGYTF.

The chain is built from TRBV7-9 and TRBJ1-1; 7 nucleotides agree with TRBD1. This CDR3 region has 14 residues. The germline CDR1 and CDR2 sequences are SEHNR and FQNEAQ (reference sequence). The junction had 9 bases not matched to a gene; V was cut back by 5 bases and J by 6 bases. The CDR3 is CASSPLGTVSEAFF. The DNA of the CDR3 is TGTGCCAGCAGCCCTCTAGGGACAGTCTCTGAAGCTTTCTTT.

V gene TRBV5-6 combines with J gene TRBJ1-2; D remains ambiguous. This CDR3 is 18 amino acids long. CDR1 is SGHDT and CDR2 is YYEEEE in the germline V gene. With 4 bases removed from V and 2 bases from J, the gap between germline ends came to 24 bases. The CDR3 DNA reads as TGTGCCAGCAGCCCCCGACCGCCGCTCCGGGGATGGAACTATGGCTACACCTTC. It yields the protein CASSPRPPLRGWNYGYTF.

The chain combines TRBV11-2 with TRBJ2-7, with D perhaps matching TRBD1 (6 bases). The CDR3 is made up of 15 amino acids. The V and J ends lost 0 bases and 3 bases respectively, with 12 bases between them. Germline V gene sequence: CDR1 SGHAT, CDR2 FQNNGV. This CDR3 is CASSLERGSYYEQYF. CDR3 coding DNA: TGTGCCAGCAGCTTAGAAAGGGGGTCATACTACGAGCAGTACTTC.

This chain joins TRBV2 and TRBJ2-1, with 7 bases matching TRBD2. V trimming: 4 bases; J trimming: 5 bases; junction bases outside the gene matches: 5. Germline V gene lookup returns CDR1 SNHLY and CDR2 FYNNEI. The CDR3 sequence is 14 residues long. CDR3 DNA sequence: TGTGCCAGCAGTGCTCGACTAGCCGACAATGAGCAGTTCTTC. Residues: CASSARLADNEQFF.

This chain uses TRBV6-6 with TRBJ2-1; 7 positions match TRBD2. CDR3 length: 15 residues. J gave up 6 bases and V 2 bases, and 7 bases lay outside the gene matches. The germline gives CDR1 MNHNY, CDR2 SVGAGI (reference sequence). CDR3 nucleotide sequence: TGTGCCAGCAGTTACGGGTCCCCGGGAGGCAATGAGCAGTTCTTC. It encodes CASSYGSPGGNEQFF.

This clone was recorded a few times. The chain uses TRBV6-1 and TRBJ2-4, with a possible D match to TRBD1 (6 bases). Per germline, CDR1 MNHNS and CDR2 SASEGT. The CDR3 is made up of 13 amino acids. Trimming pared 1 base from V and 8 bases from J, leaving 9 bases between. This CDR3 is CASSEGGRYIQYF. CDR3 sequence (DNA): TGTGCCAGCAGTGAAGGGGGGCGATACATTCAGTACTTC.

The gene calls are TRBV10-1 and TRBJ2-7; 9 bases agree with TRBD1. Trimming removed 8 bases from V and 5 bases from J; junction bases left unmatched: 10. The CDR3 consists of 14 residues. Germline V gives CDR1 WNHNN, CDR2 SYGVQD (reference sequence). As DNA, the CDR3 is TGCGCCAGCGGCGGGGAGGACAGGGGCGACGAGCAGTACTTC. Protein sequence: CASGGEDRGDEQYF.

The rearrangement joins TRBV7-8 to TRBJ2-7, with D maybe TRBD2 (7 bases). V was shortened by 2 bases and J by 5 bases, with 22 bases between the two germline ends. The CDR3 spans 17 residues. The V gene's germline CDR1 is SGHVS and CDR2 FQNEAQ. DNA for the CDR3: TGTGCCAGCAGCTTACCGCCTAACCTTGAGGGGGGGCACGAGCAGTACTTC. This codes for CASSLPPNLEGGHEQYF.

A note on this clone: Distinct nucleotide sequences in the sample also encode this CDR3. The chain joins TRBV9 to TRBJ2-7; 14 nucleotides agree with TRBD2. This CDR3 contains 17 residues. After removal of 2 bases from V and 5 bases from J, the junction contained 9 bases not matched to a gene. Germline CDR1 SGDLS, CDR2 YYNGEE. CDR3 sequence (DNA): TGTGCCAGCAGCGTGGGACTAGCGGGAGCCCCTTACGACGAGCAGTACTTC. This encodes CASSVGLAGAPYDEQYF.

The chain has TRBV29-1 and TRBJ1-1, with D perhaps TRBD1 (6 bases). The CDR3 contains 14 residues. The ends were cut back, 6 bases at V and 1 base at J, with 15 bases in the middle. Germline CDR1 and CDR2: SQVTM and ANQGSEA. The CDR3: CSVARGQTNTEAFF. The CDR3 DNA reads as TGCAGCGTCGCCAGAGGACAGACGAACACTGAAGCTTTCTTT.